This TCR beta chain was sequenced in a study of blood T cell repertoires in COVID-19. Across the study: The United States, Italy and Spain were the sources of the acute and convalescent COVID-19 samples. T cells, B-cell-depleted T cells, or PBMCs supplied cDNA or gDNA.

As handled by the study authors: Amplifying reference gene primers gave estimates of nucleated cell counts. Here immunoSEQ multiplex PCR was the method, and the copy in TCRdb shows in-frame clones only, minus some. That table gives V, J and clone size, and the DNA gave D and trimming. This sample yields roughly 300,000 clones, of which roughly 88% are seen a single time; about 8.5% belongs to the top ten. Per the germline V gene, CDR1 is ENHRY and CDR2 is SYGVKD. J lost 2 bases, V lost 0 bases, and 10 bases had no gene match. The CDR3 has 18 amino acids. The rearrangement uses TRBV10-3 and TRBJ2-5, with TRBD2 matching over 9 bases. The material sequenced was peripheral blood. This sequence was found in a man aged 18 to 30 with active or convalescent COVID-19. CDR3 residues: CAISESVQRGARQETQYF. The CDR3 DNA reads as TGTGCCATCAGTGAGTCCGTGCAGCGGGGGGCCAGACAAGAGACCCAGTACTTC.